Listed below are T cell receptor beta chains from one sample, sequenced in a study of T cells expressing NK-cell markers. TCRdb reprocessed the 5' RACE reads, keeping one entry per CDR3 protein, no DNA. The sample table sets out around 110,000 distinct CDR3 sequences. Sequencing was carried out using blood T cells: a sorted CD56 or NKG2C T cell subset, CD4+ or CD8+ T cells, or bulk PBMC T cells (not recorded which). These receptors came from a woman between 18 and 70 years old in good health. Both conserved end residues are part of each CDR3.

j_gene,v_gene,CDR3aa
TRBJ2-1,TRBV2,CASSEGATSAEYNEQFF
TRBJ2-1,TRBV6-5,CASSFRGEQFF
TRBJ2-1,TRBV20-1,CSARTADGTSLYEQFF
TRBJ2-7,TRBV28,CASKTRGFYEQYF
TRBJ2-3,TRBV29-1,CSVDRGQDTQYF
TRBJ2-1,TRBV7-2,CASSSDLLLNEQFF
TRBJ1-1,TRBV18,CASSPEILARDTEAFF
TRBJ2-6,TRBV27,CASSLVPSGANVLTF
TRBJ1-1,TRBV7-9,CASSLDWSEAFF
TRBJ2-7,TRBV9,CASSVGVEAYEQYF
TRBJ2-3,TRBV11-2,CASSLAEISTDTQYF
TRBJ2-3,TRBV6-5,CASSYSMQGGDTDTQYF
TRBJ2-1,TRBV28,CASSFRGINYNEQFF
TRBJ2-7,TRBV29-1,CSARQTNYEQYF
TRBJ2-7,TRBV28,CASSFLAGGPSYEQYF
TRBJ2-1,TRBV14,CASSSTTQGPYNEQFF
TRBJ2-3,TRBV7-9,CASSLVGGGPNTQYF
TRBJ2-7,TRBV20-1,CSARPTSTFYEQYF
TRBJ1-3,TRBV7-2,CASSIQGPGNTIYF
TRBJ2-3,TRBV5-1,CASSLDRDTQYF
TRBJ2-2,TRBV6-2/TRBV6-3,CASWGLRGGNTGELFF
TRBJ1-3,TRBV11-1,CASSLRGQTGNTIYF
TRBJ1-1,TRBV5-1,CASSWMGAQTEAFF
TRBJ1-5,TRBV4-1,CASSQQHSNQPQHF
TRBJ1-2,TRBV6-1,CASSELYGEPRVGYTF
TRBJ2-5,TRBV25-1,CASSAATSGPTQYF
TRBJ2-7,TRBV4-3,CASSQDWTSGSKNEQYF
TRBJ2-3,TRBV27,CASRPRGSGKDTQYF
TRBJ2-7,TRBV18,CASSYDTGPFYEQYF
TRBJ2-3,TRBV4-3,CASSQDRSGVGTDTQYF
TRBJ2-3,TRBV7-9,CASSPGQGAWDTQYF
TRBJ2-3,TRBV25-1,CASYTEDTQYF
TRBJ1-4,TRBV12-5,CASGLGTGGPPDEKLFF
TRBJ2-2,TRBV28,CASSVRDRTTGELFF
TRBJ2-1,TRBV10-3,CAISVEDSYNEQFF
TRBJ2-1,TRBV12-3/TRBV12-4,CASSLALSVDDYNEQFF
TRBJ1-6,TRBV21-1,CASSKGGDSYNSPLHF
TRBJ1-1,TRBV20-1,CSASDLTEAFF
TRBJ2-2,TRBV29-1,CSVEINTGELFF
TRBJ2-1,TRBV9,CASSALAGGTWNEQFF
TRBJ1-5,TRBV15,CATRGEVLQPQHF
TRBJ2-1,TRBV28,CASSHTSGSYNEQFF
TRBJ2-1,TRBV9,CASSVFGGMDQEQFF
TRBJ2-1,TRBV27,CASSLGTSGRNEQFF
TRBJ1-4,TRBV19,CASTSRWTGDNEKLFF
TRBJ2-2,TRBV5-4,CASSYGIGGELFF
TRBJ1-2,TRBV28,CASSLGQGLYGYTF
TRBJ2-2,TRBV4-3,CASSQEESGELFF
TRBJ2-1,TRBV30,CAWSATLYNEQFF